This T cell receptor (beta chain) was recovered during a study of cytomegalovirus exposure and HLA in healthy donors. About the study: Out of 398 genotyped donors, less than 85% belonged to the Caucasian-associated ancestry cluster.

Amplification used 60 Vbeta primers and 13 Jbeta primers. Measured with immunoSEQ multiplex PCR; TCRdb has only the in-frame clones, and not every one. The sample lists 150,000 or so clones; approximately 78% were seen once. Sequenced sample: PBMCs. The TCR originated in a male donor in good health and CMV-seropositive.

The CDR3 sequence: CASSESLTGEQYF. The CDR3 coding sequence is TGCGCCAGCAGTGAGTCCCTTACTGGCGAGCAGTACTTC. The rearrangement links TRBV10-1 to TRBJ2-7; D is ambiguous. V lost 0 bases and J lost 6, with 9 bases in between. Per germline, CDR1 WNHNN and CDR2 SYGVQD (reference sequence). The CDR3 spans 13 residues.